The 6 T cell receptor beta chains below were found in one sample sequenced in a study of EBV T-cell therapy then PD-1 blockade in nasopharyngeal carcinoma. The treatment denotes: AdE1-LMPpoly-expanded autologous EBV-specific T-cell therapy followed by anti-PD-1 nivolumab. The data were produced by immunoSEQ multiplex PCR, yet TCRdb's version contains in-frame clones alone and is incomplete. The repertoire holds 11,000 to 15,000 clones, with approximately 80% as singletons. Which antigens these TCRs recognize remains unknown. This material consisted of CD8+ T cells from blood, taken at approximately day 99 from a patient whose treatment included autologous EBV-specific T cells and nivolumab. All receptors come from a middle-aged man with nasopharyngeal carcinoma.

V usage is TRBV24-1 and J usage is TRBJ2-6; D gene ambiguous. The germline gives CDR1 KGHDR, CDR2 SFDVKD. V lost 3 bases, J lost 2 bases, and 1 base lay in between. This CDR3 comprises 13 residues. Here the CDR3 DNA reads TGTGCCACCAGTGATACTGGGGCCAACGTCCTGACTTTC. It is translated as CATSDTGANVLTF.

The chain couples TRBV2 to TRBJ1-1; D is undetermined. The V end was cut by 7 bases, the J end by 9 bases, with 6 bases between. Germline assignment: CDR1 SNHLY and CDR2 FYNNEI. The CDR3 runs 9 residues. In DNA, the CDR3 is TGTGCCAGCAACCCCCAAGCTTTCTTT. Protein: CASNPQAFF.

This clone was detected once. The rearrangement links TRBV9 to TRBJ1-2; perhaps TRBD1 as D (5 bases). V dropped 0 bases and J dropped 8 bases, with 14 bases sitting between them. The CDR3 is 14 residues long. Germline V gives CDR1 SGDLS, CDR2 YYNGEE. The DNA of the CDR3 is TGTGCCAGCAGCGTAGTAACCGGGGGTACGGGCTACACCTTC. Translating gives CASSVVTGGTGYTF.

Turning to this clone: In the same sample, other DNA sequences code for this CDR3. The chain recombines TRBV7-9 with TRBJ2-7; D ambiguous. With 4 bases removed from V and 2 bases from J, the gap between germline ends came to 3 bases. Germline loops: CDR1 SEHNR, CDR2 FQNEAQ (reference sequence). The CDR3 consists of 11 residues. The CDR3 is CASSSAYEQYF. For the CDR3, the DNA is TGTGCCAGCAGCTCCGCCTACGAGCAGTACTTC. Using reference TRBV7-9 and TRBJ2-7 for the parts outside the CDR3, the full variable domain is DTGVSQNPRHKITKRGQNVTFRCDPISEHNRLYWYRQTLGQGPEFLTYFQNEAQLEKSRLLSDRFSAERPKGSFSTLEIQRTEQGDSAMYLCASSSAYEQYFGPGTRLTVT.

The CDR3 region is CASSQGQDRVYNEQFF. CDR3 nucleotides: TGCGCCAGCAGCCAAGGGCAGGACAGGGTGTACAATGAGCAGTTCTTC. The chain uses TRBV4-1 and TRBJ2-1; 8 bases match TRBD1. From germline, CDR1 is MGHRA and CDR2 YSYEKL. This CDR3 comprises 16 residues. The V and J ends lost 1 base and 4 bases, in that order; junction bases with no gene match: 6.

V usage is TRBV5-8 and J usage is TRBJ1-2; TRBD1 matches at 7 bases. The germline V gene has CDR1 SGHTS and CDR2 YDEGEE. With 5 bases clipped from V and 3 bases from J, the junction kept 16 bases outside the gene matches. This CDR3 comprises 17 residues. The CDR3 coding sequence is TGTGCCAGCAGACTGCCCTGGGACAGCAAGGACCACTATGGCTACACCTTC. The encoded protein is CASRLPWDSKDHYGYTF.